The 19 T cell receptor beta chains below come from one sample, sequenced in a study of blood T cells in healthy people across ages. Together with a sample-barcoded 5' primer, a J-beta primer mix was included in a second PCR lasting 7 to 11 cycles. TCRdb re-derived calls from the 5' RACE reads in MiXCR, one entry per CDR3 protein. The table records hundreds of thousands of distinct CDR3 sequences, about 26% of them present only once. In addition, the sample was reused for a study of T cells of mothers and their children.

Input material: blood. The receptors shown here come from a boy aged 2 to 9 in good health.

The V gene is TRBV10-3, the J gene TRBJ1-1; 8 nucleotides align to TRBD1. V lost 2 bases and J lost 1; bases outside the gene matches: 3. This CDR3 has 15 residues. The V gene's germline CDR1 is ENHRY and CDR2 SYGVKD. The CDR3 sequence is CAISEGQGWNTEAFF. CDR3 DNA sequence: TGTGCCATCAGTGAGGGACAGGGCTGGAACACTGAAGCTTTCTTT.

V gene TRBV7-2 combines with J gene TRBJ2-7, with TRBD2 identical over 7 bases. CDR1 and CDR2 from the germline V gene are SGHTA and FQGNSA. V was pared by 6 bases and J by 1 base, with 6 bases of the junction left unmatched. CDR3 length: 14 amino acids. The CDR3 is CASSKVAGSYEQYF. The CDR3 DNA follows: TGTGCCAGCAGTAAAGTAGCGGGTTCCTACGAGCAGTACTTC.

This chain links TRBV30 with TRBJ1-5, with D unclear. The CDR3 covers 12 residues. CDR1 is GTSNPN, CDR2 SVGIG, per germline (reference sequence). V lost 3 bases and J lost 3, with 6 bases in between. Here the CDR3 reads CAWRTHNQPQHF. Written as DNA, the CDR3 is TGTGCCTGGAGGACCCACAATCAGCCCCAGCATTTT.

This rearrangement joins TRBV6-1 to TRBJ1-5; maybe TRBD1 (6 bases). Germline CDR1 MNHNS, CDR2 SASEGT. The length of the CDR3 is 15 residues. With 7 bases removed from V and 5 bases from J, the gap between germline ends came to 18 bases. CDR3: CASTGDQGSYQPQHF. CDR3 DNA: TGTGCCAGCACCGGAGACCAGGGGAGTTATCAGCCCCAGCATTTT.

The V gene is TRBV20-1, the J gene TRBJ2-7; 10 bases map to TRBD2. CDR1 and CDR2 (germline): DFQATT, SNEGSKA (reference sequence). V was pared by 3 bases and J by 6 bases, with 8 bases of the junction left unmatched. The CDR3 has 14 amino acids. CDR3 region: CSARAASGRSEQYF. The CDR3 DNA sequence: TGCAGTGCTAGGGCGGCTAGCGGGAGAAGCGAGCAGTACTTC.

CDR3 nucleotide sequence: TGCAGCGTTGAAGGTCGTGGGGTAGAAAATGAGCAGTTCTTC. Translation: CSVEGRGVENEQFF. The chain recombines TRBV29-1 with TRBJ2-7; no reliable D call. TRBJ2-1 matches the DNA end more closely, so the J call is doubtful. Germline V lookup: CDR1 SQVTM, CDR2 ANQGSEA. This CDR3 contains 14 residues.

The rearrangement joins TRBV6-2 or TRBV6-3 to TRBJ2-5, with TRBD1 matching 7 bases. This CDR3 contains 14 residues. Per germline, CDR1 MNHEY and CDR2 SVGEGT. V was clipped by 4 bases and J by 5 bases; unmatched bases: 7. CDR3 bases: TGTGCCAGCAGTTCAACAGGGGCCGAGGAGACCCAGTACTTC. Translation gives CASSSTGAEETQYF.

The chain carries TRBV28 and TRBJ1-3; 8 bases are shared with TRBD1. The length of the CDR3 is 17 residues. The trim removed 1 base at V and 0 bases at J, leaving 5 bases unmatched. Germline V lookup: CDR1 MDHEN, CDR2 SYDVKM. The CDR3 loop reads CASSLSSGQVSGNTIYF. CDR3 sequence (DNA): TGTGCCAGCAGTTTATCCTCGGGACAGGTCTCTGGAAACACCATATATTTT.

A few counts support this clonotype. V usage is TRBV29-1 and J usage is TRBJ1-2, with a tentative D call TRBD1 (5 bases). Trimming took off 3 bases at V and 6 bases at J, with 11 bases between the two ends. This CDR3 contains 12 residues. The germline CDR1 and CDR2 sequences are SQVTM and ANQGSEA. The CDR3 region has the DNA TGCAGCGTTGACGGCCAGGGAAATGGCTACACCTTC. Its translation: CSVDGQGNGYTF.

This rearrangement joins TRBV5-5 to TRBJ2-7, with D possibly matching TRBD1 (5 bases). From germline, CDR1 is SGHKS and CDR2 YYEKEE (reference sequence). The CDR3 covers 16 residues. With 2 bases removed from V and 3 bases from J, the gap between germline ends came to 18 bases. CDR3 nucleotide sequence: TGTGCCAGCAGCTTCGGTCGAGGACACTCACTCTACGAGCAGTACTTC. Its translation is CASSFGRGHSLYEQYF. The entire variable domain, with the rest obtained from reference TRBV5-5 and TRBJ2-7, is as follows: DAGVTQSPTHLIKTRGQQVTLRCSPISGHKSVSWYQQVLGQGPQFIFQYYEKEERGRGNFPDRFSARQFPNYSSELNVNALLLGDSALYLCASSFGRGHSLYEQYFGPGTRLTVT.

The chain carries TRBV5-4 and TRBJ2-3, with D unclear. The ends were cut back, 5 bases at V and 0 bases at J, with 7 bases in the middle. Germline loops: CDR1 SGHNT, CDR2 YYREEE (reference sequence). The CDR3 sequence is 13 residues long. CDR3 sequence reads: CASRKTSTDTQYF. The CDR3 region has the DNA TGTGCCAGCAGAAAGACAAGCACAGATACGCAGTATTTT. The whole variable domain, remainder taken from reference TRBV5-4 and TRBJ2-3, is ETGVTQSPTHLIKTRGQQVTLRCSSQSGHNTVSWYQQALGQGPQFIFQYYREEENGRGNFPPRFSGLQFPNYSSELNVNALELDDSALYLCASRKTSTDTQYFGPGTRLTVL.

This clonotype was found many times. In nucleotides, the CDR3 is TGTGCCAGTAGTGCGACAGGGAACACTGAAGCTTTCTTT. Translating it yields CASSATGNTEAFF. V is TRBV19 and J is TRBJ1-1; D is possibly TRBD1 (6 bases). Germline V gives CDR1 LNHDA, CDR2 SQIVND (reference sequence). Trimming pared 5 bases from V and 1 base from J, leaving 8 bases between. This CDR3 spans 13 amino acids.

This clonotype has only a few counts. The V gene is TRBV30, the J gene TRBJ1-1; D remains unclear. The germline CDR1 and CDR2 sequences are GTSNPN and SVGIG (reference sequence). Between the trimmed V and J ends, which lost 2 bases and 8 bases, there was a span of 12 bases. There are 12 residues in the CDR3. Here the CDR3 reads CAWSIRGQEAFF. CDR3 bases: TGTGCCTGGAGTATCCGGGGTCAAGAAGCTTTCTTT.

The J gene is TRBJ2-1, the V gene TRBV11-3; 7 nucleotides align to TRBD1. This CDR3 comprises 15 residues. Unmatched junction bases numbered 0, after V lost 0 bases and J lost 1 base. The V gene's germline CDR1 is SGHNT and CDR2 YENEEA. The CDR3 sequence is CASSLEQGSYNEQFF. The CDR3 coding sequence is TGTGCCAGCAGCTTAGAACAGGGGTCCTACAATGAGCAGTTCTTC. Full variable domain (missing parts from reference TRBV11-3 and TRBJ2-1): EAGVVQSPRYKIIEKKQPVAFWCNPISGHNTLYWYLQNLGQGPELLIRYENEEAVDDSQLPKDRFSAERLKGVDSTLKIQPAELGDSAVYLCASSLEQGSYNEQFFGPGTRLTVL.

This clonotype was seen only a few times. The chain has TRBV28 and TRBJ1-5; no reliable D call. The ends were cut back, 3 bases at V and 13 bases at J, with 16 bases in the middle. CDR3 size: 13 residues. The V gene's germline CDR1 is MDHEN and CDR2 SYDVKM. The CDR3 DNA reads as TGTGCCAGCAGTTTCGGTATAGGGCTCGATCAGCATTTT. This codes for CASSFGIGLDQHF.

The rearrangement joins TRBV9 to TRBJ2-5; 7 bases fit TRBD1. The V gene end was trimmed by 3 bases and the J gene end by 4 bases; junction bases not matched to a gene: 6. Germline CDR1 reads SGDLS; CDR2 reads YYNGEE. The CDR3 spans 14 residues. DNA of the CDR3: TGTGCCAGCAGCGCGACAGGGATGCGAGAGACCCAGTACTTC. Its translation: CASSATGMRETQYF.

J is TRBJ1-3 and V is TRBV7-2; D not certain. Germline V lookup: CDR1 SGHTA, CDR2 FQGNSA. The length of the CDR3 is 17 residues. Trimming took 2 bases from V and 0 from J, leaving 14 bases between them. The CDR3 here is CASSLISWGYSGNTIYF. CDR3 DNA: TGTGCCAGCAGCTTAATCAGCTGGGGTTACTCTGGAAACACCATATATTTT.

In its sample, this clonotype was seen a few times. The V and J genes are TRBV29-1 and TRBJ2-3; TRBD2 aligns across 8 bases. After removal of 3 bases from V and 2 bases from J, the junction contained 10 bases not matched to a gene. This CDR3 region has 16 residues. CDR1 and CDR2 from the germline V gene are SQVTM and ANQGSEA. CDR3 region: CSVEGSGREPTDTQYF. The CDR3 region has the DNA TGCAGCGTTGAGGGAAGCGGGAGAGAACCCACAGATACGCAGTATTTT.

The chain links TRBV29-1 to TRBJ2-5; 7 bases fit TRBD2. The CDR3 is 16 residues long. V shed 0 bases, J shed 5 bases, and the junction held 12 bases outside the gene matches. CDR1 and CDR2 (germline): SQVTM, ANQGSEA. The CDR3 region is CSVEDYGLGHVETQYF. CDR3 nucleotide sequence: TGCAGCGTTGAAGACTACGGACTAGGGCATGTGGAGACCCAGTACTTC.